This T cell receptor (beta chain) was recovered during a study of PD-1 blockade in mismatch repair-deficient tumors. TCRdb's table, derived via immunoSEQ multiplex PCR, lists solely in-frame clones and lacks some. The table shows about 68,000 clones, with more than 75% occurring only once. This CDR3 contains 15 residues. V trimming: 3 bases; J trimming: 8 bases; junction bases outside the gene matches: 9. Germline values: CDR1 SGHRS, CDR2 YFSETQ. To note about this clone: Its antigen is currently unknown.

Points from the study as a whole: After pembrolizumab, tumor-resident clones rose rapidly, then generally contracted before radiologic responses.

The receptor's source is an adult with mismatch repair-deficient cancer. The input for sequencing was peripheral blood, taken 2 weeks after starting pembrolizumab. The V gene is TRBV5-1, the J gene TRBJ1-4; TRBD1 matches at 8 bases. CDR3 residues: CASSSDGQGGEKLFF. As DNA, the CDR3 is TGCGCCAGCAGCTCAGACGGACAGGGAGGAGAAAAACTGTTTTTT.